This T cell receptor beta chain derives from a study of T-cell memory formation after mild COVID-19. In this sample, this clonotype turned up once. Researchers used 5'RACE with constant-segment primers to make TCR alpha and TCR beta cDNA libraries that carry sample barcodes and UMIs. TCRdb reanalysed the 5' RACE reads using MiXCR and keeps one entry per CDR3 protein. Counted here are about 110,000 distinct CDR3 sequences, roughly 19% occurring once; the ten biggest clones make up about 6%. Germline values: CDR1 MNHNS, CDR2 SASEGT. V was trimmed by 4 bases and J by 4 bases, leaving 10 bases between them. CDR3 length equals 13 residues.

Sample: PBMCs or a T cell subset sorted from them (not recorded which). The chain uses TRBV6-1 and TRBJ1-1; D possibly corresponds to TRBD1 (5 bases). The TCR was taken from a man younger than 35 who had mild COVID-19 (a few samples of this study predate the infection). Cell type and time point are not known. CDR3 amino acids: CASSAARATEAFF. In nucleotides, the CDR3 is TGTGCCAGCAGTGCAGCCAGGGCCACTGAAGCTTTCTTT.